Listed below are T cell receptor beta chains from one sample, sequenced in a study of shared clonotypes between healthy human individuals. Using immunoSEQ multiplex PCR, the repertoire was profiled, and TCRdb retains in-frame clones only, with some absent. The data hold fewer than 3 million clones, with roughly 92% observed a single time. The source material was naive CD4+ T cells from PBMCs. The receptor source for this set is a man aged 18-30 years in good health. Some clones in this sample may be carry-over from other donors' samples. Both conserved end residues are part of each CDR3.

CASSYRLSRRGGYTF | TRBV6-5
CASSARQGAPFAGNTIYF | TRBV7-9
CASSLGGQNTEAFF | TRBV5-1
CATGLAGLNEQFF | TRBV7-3
CASSLNRDQDNEQFF | TRBV27
CASSLTGYVTEAFF | TRBV27
CASSQGRAAHTIYF | TRBV25-1
CASSLLGRTDTQYF | TRBV7-2
CASSPTAGQIEQFF | TRBV5-1
CASTNTGELFF | TRBV2